This T cell receptor (beta chain) was observed in a study of molecular identifiers for immune sequencing clone quantification. This clonotype has ten or more counts. TCRdb reanalysed the PCR reads using MiXCR and keeps one entry per CDR3 protein. This sample has 300,000 to 350,000 distinct CDR3 sequences; over 20% occur once, and the top ten carry under 0.95%. Germline V gene lookup returns CDR1 MDHEN and CDR2 SYDVKM. V shed 1 base, J shed 5 bases, and the junction held 3 bases outside the gene matches. There are 14 residues in the CDR3. The clonotype was recovered from a human donor in good health. Some libraries in this study had Jurkat cell RNA spiked in. The sample taken for sequencing was naive CD8+ T cells from blood, with Jurkat cell RNA spiked in. The subset: FACS-sorted CD8+CD4-CCR7+CD45RA+ naive T cells. The genes are TRBV28 and TRBJ2-7, with 9 nucleotides matching TRBD1. CDR3: CASSLLYRGHEQYF. In nucleotides, the CDR3 is TGTGCCAGCAGTTTATTGTACAGGGGGCACGAGCAGTACTTC.